Shown below are 15 T cell receptor beta chains from a single sample sequenced in a study of T cells in women clearing cervical HPV infection (dated by TCRdb to 2017 to 2018). Library generation was performed with the immunoSEQ multiplex PCR assay. TCRdb stores this immuneACCESS table with in-frame sequences only. Part of the clones is absent; in the studies checked, under half of the shortfall reflects unresolved V genes, and no reason is known for the rest. The sample's table lists a count of nearly 20,000 clones. The ten largest clonotypes hold 2.5% to 3.5% of the sample. Material: blood buffy coat. All receptors come from a woman aged 18 to 75 with a cervical HPV16 infection that either progressed to CIN3+ or cleared (not recorded which).

Remarks on this clone: The DNA ends 3 residues before the CDR3 does, and the rest of the CDR3 is filled in from the germline J gene. The rearrangement links TRBV10-3 to TRBJ2-1, with 10 nucleotides matching TRBD2. In germline, CDR1 is ENHRY, CDR2 SYGVKD. J lost 7 bases, V lost 2 bases, and 11 bases had no gene match. CDR3 length: 17 residues. The DNA read from the CDR3 is TGTGCCATCAGTGAGGCCACTCGAGCGGGGGGGCCAAATGAG. It codes for CAISEATRAGGPNE. The whole CDR3 sequence is CAISEATRAGGPNEQFF.

Details on this clone: The observed sequence ends 3 residues before the CDR3 terminus, with the missing tail filled in from the germline J gene. V is TRBV5-1 and J is TRBJ1-2; D possibly corresponds to TRBD1 (6 bases). With 2 bases removed from V and 0 bases from J, the gap between germline ends came to 8 bases. Germline CDR1 and CDR2: SGHRS and YFSETQ. The CDR3 totals 14 residues. The CDR3 region is CASSLQGANYGYTF. The covered CDR3 bases are TGCGCCAGCAGCTTACAGGGAGCTAACTATGGC.

A note on this clone: The sequence runs out 3 residues before the end of the CDR3; the remainder is reconstructed from the germline J gene. The chain is built from TRBV5-4 and TRBJ2-6, with TRBD1 matching over 7 bases. Germline lookup yields CDR1 SGHNT and CDR2 YYREEE (reference sequence). The J segment lost 2 bases and the V segment lost 0 bases, leaving 2 bases of the junction unmatched. The CDR3 totals 16 residues. The CDR3 protein is CASSLGDRAGANVLTF. The sequenced CDR3 bases are TGTGCCAGCAGCTTGGGAGACAGGGCTGGGGCCAACGTC.

The CDR3 loop reads CASSPPTVRDTGELFF. The CDR3 DNA, read in part, is TGTGCCAGTAGTCCCCCGACCGTCCGGGACACCGGGGAG. J is TRBJ2-2 and V is TRBV19; D gene unclear. The read comes to an end 3 residues before the CDR3 does, leaving the germline J gene to fill in the end. Trimming shortened V by 5 bases and J by 3 bases, and 16 bases separated the two germline ends. The CDR3 length is 16 residues. CDR1 LNHDA and CDR2 SQIVND come from the germline V gene (reference sequence).

A remark on this clone: Read sequence stops 3 residues before the CDR3 end, and the germline J gene provides the missing end. This chain uses TRBV18 with TRBJ1-4; 9 nucleotides agree with TRBD1. Germline V gene data show CDR1 as KGHSH and CDR2 as LQKENI. The length of the CDR3 is 14 residues. CDR3 DNA, as far as it was read: TGTGCCAGCTCACCGGGACAGGGCAGGGAAGAA. Its protein is CASSPGQGREE. The whole CDR3 is CASSPGQGREELFF.

Notes on this clone: The missing CDR3 end, 3 residues past where the read stops, is filled in from the germline J gene. The gene calls are TRBV5-1 and TRBJ2-2, with TRBD1 identical over 8 bases. J gave up 4 bases and V 4 bases, and 12 bases lay outside the gene matches. There are 17 residues in the CDR3. The germline V gene encodes CDR1 SGHRS and CDR2 YFSETQ. The CDR3 loop is CASSLQGAGVITGELFF. The sequenced part of the CDR3 DNA is TGCGCCAGCAGCCTGCAGGGGGCGGGCGTAATCACCGGGGAG. Variable domain in full (rest from reference TRBV5-1 and TRBJ2-2): KAGVTQTPRYLIKTRGQQVTLSCSPISGHRSVSWYQQTPGQGLQFLFEYFSETQRNKGNFPGRFSGRQFSNSRSEMNVSTLELGDSALYLCASSLQGAGVITGELFFGEGSRLTVL.

As for this clone: The read gets to within 3 residues of the CDR3 end, and the germline J gene fills in the rest. V is TRBV20-1 and J is TRBJ2-3; TRBD2 aligns across 13 bases. The ends lost 6 bases at V and 2 bases at J; junction bases unmatched: 8. The CDR3 covers 16 residues. Germline V gene sequence: CDR1 DFQATT, CDR2 SNEGSKA (reference sequence). The CDR3 DNA, read in part, is TGCAGTGCCGACTTCGGACTAGCGGGGGCCACAGATACG. Its translation is CSADFGLAGATDT. The entire CDR3 sequence reads CSADFGLAGATDTQYF.

Incomplete CDR3 DNA: TGTGCCAGCTCACCTACTAGCGGGGGATACAATGAG. This gives the protein CASSPTSGGYNE. The whole CDR3 is CASSPTSGGYNEQFF. This chain connects TRBV18 to TRBJ2-1; 11 bases fit TRBD2. The read halts 3 residues ahead of the CDR3 end, with the missing end drawn from the germline J gene. V dropped 3 bases and J dropped 4; count of bases not matched to a gene: 2. The CDR3 consists of 15 residues. Germline loops: CDR1 KGHSH, CDR2 LQKENI.

Points on this clone: The read falls 3 residues short of the CDR3 end, and the missing part is taken from the germline J gene. The chain links TRBV30 to TRBJ1-4; 7 nucleotides agree with TRBD1. CDR1 and CDR2 from the germline V gene are GTSNPN and SVGIG (reference sequence). J gave up 5 bases and V 3 bases, and 6 bases lay outside the gene matches. This CDR3 spans 14 amino acids. The CDR3 reads CAWRAPGGNEKLFF. Incomplete CDR3 DNA: TGTGCCTGGAGAGCTCCAGGGGGAAATGAAAAA. The variable domain in full, completed from reference TRBV30 and TRBJ1-4, reads SQTIHQWPATLVQPVGSPLSLECTVEGTSNPNLYWYRQAAGRGLQLLFYSVGIGQISSEVPQNLSASRPQDRQFILSSKKLLLSDSGFYLCAWRAPGGNEKLFFGSGTQLSVL.

Of note for this clone: The CDR3 is cut off 3 residues early in the read; its end comes from the germline J gene. This sequence joins TRBV7-8 and TRBJ2-2; 7 positions agree with TRBD2. The germline CDR1 and CDR2 sequences are SGHVS and FQNEAQ. The CDR3 has 17 amino acids. J gave up 3 bases and V 5 bases, and 12 bases lay outside the gene matches. CDR3 sequence: CASSPVGGSGYTGELFF. The part of the CDR3 DNA that was read is TGTGCCAGCAGCCCAGTGGGGGGGTCTGGTTACACCGGGGAG.

On this clone itself: The read falls 3 residues short of the CDR3 end, and the missing part is taken from the germline J gene. V and J are TRBV20-1 and TRBJ1-2; weak D call: TRBD1 (6 bases). With 2 bases removed from V and 4 bases from J, the gap between germline ends came to 14 bases. The germline gives CDR1 DFQATT, CDR2 SNEGSKA (reference sequence). This CDR3 has 14 residues. This CDR3 reads CSARLPGQTYGYTF. The DNA read from the CDR3 is TGCAGTGCTAGACTTCCGGGACAAACCTATGGC.

On this clone itself: The CDR3 end falls 3 residues outside the read, so it is completed with the germline J gene. V usage is TRBV2 and J usage is TRBJ2-1; possibly TRBD2 for D (6 bases). V lost 3 bases and J lost 4, with 13 bases in between. The CDR3 has 15 amino acids. From germline, CDR1 is SNHLY and CDR2 FYNNEI. CDR3 sequence: CASSDTSKTYNEQFF. The part of the CDR3 DNA that was read is TGTGCCAGCAGTGATACTAGCAAAACGTACAATGAG.

As regards this clone: The CDR3 goes on 3 residues after the read ends, and that part is filled in from the germline J gene. This chain joins TRBV2 and TRBJ2-5; 8 nucleotides line up with TRBD2. Trimming removed 4 bases from V and 2 bases from J; junction bases left unmatched: 6. The CDR3 is 15 amino acids. Germline CDR1 SNHLY, CDR2 FYNNEI. The CDR3 reads CASSAQAGAQETQYF. The CDR3 DNA, read in part, is TGTGCCAGCAGTGCCCAAGCGGGGGCTCAAGAGACC.

Turning to this clone: The CDR3 is cut off 3 residues early in the read; its end comes from the germline J gene. This chain uses TRBV2 with TRBJ1-3, with no clear D. V was trimmed by 6 bases and J by 0 bases, leaving 21 bases between them. Germline V lookup: CDR1 SNHLY, CDR2 FYNNEI. The CDR3 has 18 residues. This chain's CDR3 is CASRPRTDSTSSGNTIYF. The sequenced part of the CDR3 DNA is TGTGCCAGCAGGCCCCGGACTGACTCTACCAGCTCTGGAAACACC.

Concerning this clone: The DNA ends 3 residues before the CDR3 does, and the rest of the CDR3 is filled in from the germline J gene. The chain links TRBV7-9 to TRBJ1-1; no clear D gene. V lost 5 bases to trimming and J lost 3 bases, with 4 bases between them. This CDR3 has 11 residues. CDR1 and CDR2 from the germline V gene are SEHNR and FQNEAQ (reference sequence). CDR3 DNA, as far as it was read: TGTGCCAGCAGCCAATACACTGAA. This gives the protein CASSQYTE. The entire CDR3 reads CASSQYTEAFF.